This TCR beta chain was obtained from a study of blood T cell repertoires in COVID-19. Turning to the study itself: Sites in the United States, Italy and Spain provided acute and convalescent COVID-19 samples.

Original data processing: Nucleated cell number was recorded as an estimate derived from reference gene primer amplification. Assay used: immunoSEQ multiplex PCR; TCRdb lists only in-frame clones, some missing. The D gene and trimming were derived from the DNA, and the V and J assignments and clone size from that table. Counted here are around 130,000 clones, roughly 89% occurring once; the ten biggest clones make up less than 2.5%. The V end was cut by 4 bases, the J end by 1 base, with 13 bases between. Germline V lookup: CDR1 SGHNT, CDR2 YENEEA. The CDR3 has 16 amino acids. The specimen sequenced was peripheral blood. This clonotype was obtained from a woman between 50 and 59 years old with acute or convalescent COVID-19. The gene calls are TRBV11-3 and TRBJ2-2; D possibly corresponds to TRBD2 (7 bases). The CDR3 DNA is TGTGCCAGCAGCTGGGGGGCTAGCGGGAACACCGGGGAGCTGTTTTTT. As protein: CASSWGASGNTGELFF.